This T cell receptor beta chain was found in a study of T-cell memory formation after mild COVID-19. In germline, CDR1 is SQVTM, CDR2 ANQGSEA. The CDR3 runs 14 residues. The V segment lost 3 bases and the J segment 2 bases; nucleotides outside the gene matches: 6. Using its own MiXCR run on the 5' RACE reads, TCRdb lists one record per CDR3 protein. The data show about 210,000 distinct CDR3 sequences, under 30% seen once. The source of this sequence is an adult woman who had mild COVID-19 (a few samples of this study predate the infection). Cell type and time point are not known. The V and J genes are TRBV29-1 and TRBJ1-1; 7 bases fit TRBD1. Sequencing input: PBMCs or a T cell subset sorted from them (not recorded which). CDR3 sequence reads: CSVDRGAFNTEAFF. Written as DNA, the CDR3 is TGCAGCGTTGACAGGGGGGCATTTAACACTGAAGCTTTCTTT.